Listed below are T cell receptor beta chains from one sample, sequenced in a study of CD8 T cells in ankylosing spondylitis. TCRdb reprocessed the 5' RACE reads via MiXCR and lists one record per CDR3 protein. This sample has roughly 100,000 distinct CDR3 sequences, with 7.5% to 9% found just once. Sample: blood, either unsorted or a sorted T cell fraction (not recorded which). Receptors were obtained from a male donor with ankylosing spondylitis or in good health (not recorded which). CDR3s include the opening cysteine and the closing phenylalanine or tryptophan. Fields, in order: D gene, V gene, clone size, J gene, CDR3 DNA, CDR3 protein. D genes are given only for firm matches. Rows give clone size only sometimes, using once, few, many, or a class for an expanded clone.

D gene: NA; V gene: TRBV2; clone size: many; J gene: TRBJ1-5; CDR3 DNA: TGTGCCAGCAGTGAGAGCACGAGCAATCAGCCCCAGCATTTT; CDR3 protein: CASSESTSNQPQHF
D gene: TRBD1; V gene: TRBV20-1; clone size: few; J gene: TRBJ1-5; CDR3 DNA: TGCAGTGCATCGGGACAGGGTGTCCAGCCCCAGCATTTT; CDR3 protein: CSASGQGVQPQHF
D gene: TRBD1; V gene: TRBV4-3; clone size: many; J gene: TRBJ1-5; CDR3 DNA: TGCGCCAGCAGCCAAGATCGTGGACAGGGGGTTTTTCAGCCCCAGCATTTT; CDR3 protein: CASSQDRGQGVFQPQHF
D gene: NA; V gene: TRBV7-2; clone size: many; J gene: TRBJ2-5; CDR3 DNA: TGTGCCAGCAGCTTAGTAGGTCAGGAGACCCAGTACTTC; CDR3 protein: CASSLVGQETQYF
D gene: NA; V gene: TRBV20-1; clone size: few; J gene: TRBJ1-2; CDR3 DNA: TGCTGTGCTACTGTGGGACTCAGGGGCAGAACTAACTATGGCTACACCTTC; CDR3 protein: CCATVGLRGRTNYGYTF
D gene: NA; V gene: TRBV12-3/TRBV12-4; clone size: many; J gene: TRBJ1-3; CDR3 DNA: TGTGCCAGCAGTTCCCAGGGAAACACCATATATTTT; CDR3 protein: CASSSQGNTIYF
D gene: TRBD1; V gene: TRBV20-1; clone size: many; J gene: TRBJ1-6; CDR3 DNA: TGCAGTGCTAGAGATCATCAGGGGGTGATTTATAATTCACCCCTCCACTTT; CDR3 protein: CSARDHQGVIYNSPLHF
D gene: NA; V gene: TRBV29-1; clone size: many; J gene: TRBJ2-7; CDR3 DNA: TGCAGCGTTGAATTCTTGGACAGCTACGAGCAGTACTTC; CDR3 protein: CSVEFLDSYEQYF
D gene: NA; V gene: TRBV7-2; clone size: many; J gene: TRBJ2-1; CDR3 DNA: TGTGCCAGCAGCTTCGGAGTTCAAAATGAGCAGTTCTTC; CDR3 protein: CASSFGVQNEQFF
D gene: NA; V gene: TRBV5-1; clone size: many; J gene: TRBJ2-7; CDR3 DNA: TGCGCCAGCAGCGAAAGACACTACGAGCAGTACTTC; CDR3 protein: CASSERHYEQYF
D gene: NA; V gene: TRBV6-5; clone size: many; J gene: TRBJ2-7; CDR3 DNA: TGTGCCAGCAGTTATGGCAAAACCTACGAGCAGTACTTC; CDR3 protein: CASSYGKTYEQYF
D gene: TRBD1; V gene: TRBV29-1; clone size: many; J gene: TRBJ2-1; CDR3 DNA: TGCAGCGTTAACCGGGACAGGCTCTACAATGAGCAGTTCTTC; CDR3 protein: CSVNRDRLYNEQFF
D gene: NA; V gene: TRBV6-1; clone size: NA; J gene: TRBJ1-1; CDR3 DNA: TGTGTCAGCAGCCCCGGGCAGGTCACGAACACTGAAGCTTTCTTT; CDR3 protein: CVSSPGQVTNTEAFF
D gene: TRBD1; V gene: TRBV3-1; clone size: NA; J gene: TRBJ1-1; CDR3 DNA: TGTGCCAGCAGCCACTTAGCGGACAGGGACGACACTGAAGCTTTCTTT; CDR3 protein: CASSHLADRDDTEAFF
D gene: NA; V gene: TRBV7-7; clone size: many; J gene: TRBJ2-2; CDR3 DNA: TGTGCTAGCAGCTTAAACCCTAGCGAAAACACCGGGGAGCTGTTTTTT; CDR3 protein: CASSLNPSENTGELFF
D gene: TRBD2; V gene: TRBV12-3/TRBV12-4; clone size: many; J gene: TRBJ2-7; CDR3 DNA: TGTGCCAGCAGCCTTAGCGGGGTGAACGAGCATTACTTC; CDR3 protein: CASSLSGVNEHYF
D gene: NA; V gene: TRBV12-3/TRBV12-4; clone size: many; J gene: TRBJ2-1; CDR3 DNA: TGTGCCAGCAGATTCTACAATGAGCAGTTCTTC; CDR3 protein: CASRFYNEQFF
D gene: NA; V gene: TRBV7-9; clone size: many; J gene: TRBJ2-1; CDR3 DNA: TGTGCCAGCAGCTTAATAACCTACAATGAGCAGTTCTTC; CDR3 protein: CASSLITYNEQFF
D gene: NA; V gene: TRBV10-3; clone size: many; J gene: TRBJ1-2; CDR3 DNA: TGTGCCATCTCACTGGCAGGGGAAGATGGCTACACCTTC; CDR3 protein: CAISLAGEDGYTF
D gene: NA; V gene: TRBV29-1; clone size: many; J gene: TRBJ2-3; CDR3 DNA: TGCAGCGTTGGGGGGAAAGGGGTCCGAGATACGCAGTATTTT; CDR3 protein: CSVGGKGVRDTQYF
D gene: NA; V gene: TRBV2; clone size: many; J gene: TRBJ2-7; CDR3 DNA: TGTGCCAGCAGTGAAGGTCCAGGGCCCAGGCACGAGCAGTACTTC; CDR3 protein: CASSEGPGPRHEQYF
D gene: TRBD1; V gene: TRBV24-1; clone size: many; J gene: TRBJ2-1; CDR3 DNA: TGTGCCACCAGTGACCCCACAGGGGCCCCGAACAATGAGCAGTTCTTC; CDR3 protein: CATSDPTGAPNNEQFF
D gene: TRBD1; V gene: TRBV19; clone size: many; J gene: TRBJ2-2; CDR3 DNA: TGTGCCAGTAGTTTCAGACAGGGGGCGAACACCGGGGAGCTGTTTTTT; CDR3 protein: CASSFRQGANTGELFF
D gene: NA; V gene: TRBV20-1; clone size: many; J gene: TRBJ2-1; CDR3 DNA: TGCAGTGCTTTTTCAGGGGATGAGCAGTTCTTC; CDR3 protein: CSAFSGDEQFF
D gene: TRBD2; V gene: TRBV20-1; clone size: few; J gene: TRBJ2-2; CDR3 DNA: TGCAGTGCTAGTCAGCGGGGGGGAAACACCGGGGAGCTGTTTTTT; CDR3 protein: CSASQRGGNTGELFF
D gene: NA; V gene: TRBV7-2; clone size: NA; J gene: TRBJ2-2; CDR3 DNA: TGTGCCAGCAGCTTAGGTACCGTCCCCGGGGAGCTGTTTTTT; CDR3 protein: CASSLGTVPGELFF
D gene: TRBD1; V gene: TRBV29-1; clone size: many; J gene: TRBJ2-7; CDR3 DNA: TGCAGCGTCCGGGACAGGGGGTACGAGCAGTACTTC; CDR3 protein: CSVRDRGYEQYF
D gene: NA; V gene: TRBV10-3; clone size: many; J gene: TRBJ2-6; CDR3 DNA: TGTGCCATCAGTGAGTCAAGCTCTGGGGCCAACGTCCTGACTTTC; CDR3 protein: CAISESSSGANVLTF
D gene: TRBD2; V gene: TRBV7-9; clone size: NA; J gene: TRBJ2-7; CDR3 DNA: TGTGCCAGCAGCTTCGCGGGGGACGAGCAGTACTTC; CDR3 protein: CASSFAGDEQYF
D gene: NA; V gene: TRBV7-6; clone size: many; J gene: TRBJ1-5; CDR3 DNA: TGTGCCAGCAGCTTAGGGGGCGCGCATAGCAATCAGCCCCAGCATTTT; CDR3 protein: CASSLGGAHSNQPQHF
D gene: TRBD2; V gene: TRBV6-2/TRBV6-3; clone size: NA; J gene: TRBJ2-3; CDR3 DNA: TGTGCCAGCAGTTACTCCGGGGGGATGAGGACAGATACGCAGTATTTT; CDR3 protein: CASSYSGGMRTDTQYF
D gene: NA; V gene: TRBV7-3; clone size: many; J gene: TRBJ1-6; CDR3 DNA: TGTGCCAGCAGCTCACAGGGAGCTAATTCACCCCTCCACTTT; CDR3 protein: CASSSQGANSPLHF
D gene: NA; V gene: TRBV11-2; clone size: NA; J gene: TRBJ2-3; CDR3 DNA: TGTGCCAGCAAGGGCCGGGCTAGCACCCAAAGTACGCAGTATTTT; CDR3 protein: CASKGRASTQSTQYF
D gene: TRBD2; V gene: TRBV6-2/TRBV6-3; clone size: many; J gene: TRBJ2-3; CDR3 DNA: TGTGCCAGCAGTCCACTAGCGGGAGTCGGGGATACGCAGTATTTT; CDR3 protein: CASSPLAGVGDTQYF
D gene: TRBD1; V gene: TRBV20-1; clone size: many; J gene: TRBJ1-2; CDR3 DNA: TGCAGTGCTCCGAAGACAGGGGGCAACTATGGCTACACCTTC; CDR3 protein: CSAPKTGGNYGYTF
D gene: NA; V gene: TRBV18; clone size: NA; J gene: TRBJ2-1; CDR3 DNA: TGTGCCAGCTCACTAGCGGCCTCCTACAATGAGCAGTTCTTC; CDR3 protein: CASSLAASYNEQFF
D gene: TRBD1; V gene: TRBV7-2; clone size: many; J gene: TRBJ1-5; CDR3 DNA: TGTGCCAGCAGCTTAACACAGGGGATTGGTCAGCCCCAGCATTTT; CDR3 protein: CASSLTQGIGQPQHF
D gene: NA; V gene: TRBV11-2; clone size: many; J gene: TRBJ1-6; CDR3 DNA: TGTGCCAGCAGCTTTTCGGGGAAACAGCGGTATAATTCACCCCTCCACTTT; CDR3 protein: CASSFSGKQRYNSPLHF
D gene: NA; V gene: TRBV20-1; clone size: many; J gene: TRBJ2-5; CDR3 DNA: TGCAGTGCAAACCGGGCCCGGGGGTCCGAGACCCAGTACTTC; CDR3 protein: CSANRARGSETQYF
D gene: NA; V gene: TRBV7-9; clone size: many; J gene: TRBJ2-7; CDR3 DNA: TGTGCCAGCAGCGGTAGCAGGAGCCCCTCCTACGAGCAGTACTTC; CDR3 protein: CASSGSRSPSYEQYF
D gene: NA; V gene: TRBV9; clone size: many; J gene: TRBJ1-2; CDR3 DNA: TGTGCCAGCAGCTCCCTTACTCAGCATGGCTACACCTTC; CDR3 protein: CASSSLTQHGYTF
D gene: TRBD1; V gene: TRBV2; clone size: NA; J gene: TRBJ2-1; CDR3 DNA: TGTGCCAGCAGGGGGACAGGGAGATCCTTTAATGAGCAGTTCTTC; CDR3 protein: CASRGTGRSFNEQFF
D gene: NA; V gene: TRBV10-1; clone size: many; J gene: TRBJ2-1; CDR3 DNA: TGCGCCAGCAGTGAGGTAGTAGCGGATTACAATGAGCAGTTCTTC; CDR3 protein: CASSEVVADYNEQFF
D gene: NA; V gene: TRBV21-1; clone size: many; J gene: TRBJ2-3; CDR3 DNA: TGTGCCAGCAGCAAAGATGGGGACAGCCGAGGACTAGCGGGAGGTGAAGATACGCAGTATTTT; CDR3 protein: CASSKDGDSRGLAGGEDTQYF
D gene: TRBD1; V gene: TRBV12-3/TRBV12-4; clone size: many; J gene: TRBJ1-5; CDR3 DNA: TGTGCCAGCAGTTTAACTAGCCCGGGACAGTTCAATCAGCCCCAGCATTTT; CDR3 protein: CASSLTSPGQFNQPQHF
D gene: TRBD2; V gene: TRBV7-2; clone size: many; J gene: TRBJ2-1; CDR3 DNA: TGTGCCAGCAGCCCGGTAGCGGGGTCAACGTACAATGAGCAGTTCTTC; CDR3 protein: CASSPVAGSTYNEQFF
D gene: TRBD2; V gene: TRBV10-3; clone size: many; J gene: TRBJ2-2; CDR3 DNA: TGTGCCATAGGGACTAGCCCCGCCGGGGAGCTGTTTTTT; CDR3 protein: CAIGTSPAGELFF
D gene: NA; V gene: TRBV7-6; clone size: few; J gene: TRBJ2-3; CDR3 DNA: TGTGCCAGCAGTCGCCGACAGCCTGCCCACCTCGCAGATACGCAGTATTTT; CDR3 protein: CASSRRQPAHLADTQYF
D gene: TRBD2; V gene: TRBV15; clone size: many; J gene: TRBJ2-5; CDR3 DNA: TGTGCCACCAGCAGAGGAAATAGCGGGAGGTACGGGGAGACCCAGTACTTC; CDR3 protein: CATSRGNSGRYGETQYF
D gene: NA; V gene: TRBV30; clone size: NA; J gene: TRBJ2-7; CDR3 DNA: TGTGCCTGGAGTGTGTCTAGCGCCTACGAGCAGTACTTC; CDR3 protein: CAWSVSSAYEQYF
D gene: TRBD1; V gene: TRBV7-8; clone size: many; J gene: TRBJ1-5; CDR3 DNA: TGTGCCAGCAGCTCCCGGACAGGGTTCGATAGCAATCAGCCCCAGCATTTT; CDR3 protein: CASSSRTGFDSNQPQHF
D gene: NA; V gene: TRBV18; clone size: many; J gene: TRBJ1-1; CDR3 DNA: TGTGCCAGCTCACCACCGGTGGGATACACTGAAGCTTTCTTT; CDR3 protein: CASSPPVGYTEAFF
D gene: NA; V gene: TRBV3-1; clone size: many; J gene: TRBJ2-3; CDR3 DNA: TGTGCCAGCAGCCAAGTCCGGGCGCACGGGATCACAGATACGCAGTATTTT; CDR3 protein: CASSQVRAHGITDTQYF
D gene: TRBD2; V gene: TRBV4-3; clone size: NA; J gene: TRBJ2-7; CDR3 DNA: TGCGCCAGCAGCCAAAGGTTAATGGCGGAGCGGGGGGGCCTTGAGGAGCAGTACTTC; CDR3 protein: CASSQRLMAERGGLEEQYF
D gene: NA; V gene: TRBV19; clone size: few; J gene: TRBJ1-5; CDR3 DNA: TGTGCCAGACAGAGCATGGACAGAAATCAGCCCCAGCATTTT; CDR3 protein: CARQSMDRNQPQHF
D gene: NA; V gene: TRBV20-1; clone size: many; J gene: TRBJ2-7; CDR3 DNA: TGCAGTGCACACGACAGGCCGACCTACGAGCAGTACTTC; CDR3 protein: CSAHDRPTYEQYF
D gene: NA; V gene: TRBV7-9; clone size: many; J gene: TRBJ2-2; CDR3 DNA: TGTGCCAGCAGCTCGCAACGGGACTTTTACACCGGGGAGCTGTTTTTT; CDR3 protein: CASSSQRDFYTGELFF
D gene: NA; V gene: TRBV5-6; clone size: many; J gene: TRBJ1-1; CDR3 DNA: TGTGCCAGCAGCCCCACGTGGTTAAATAGAGGCACTGAAGCTTTCTTT; CDR3 protein: CASSPTWLNRGTEAFF